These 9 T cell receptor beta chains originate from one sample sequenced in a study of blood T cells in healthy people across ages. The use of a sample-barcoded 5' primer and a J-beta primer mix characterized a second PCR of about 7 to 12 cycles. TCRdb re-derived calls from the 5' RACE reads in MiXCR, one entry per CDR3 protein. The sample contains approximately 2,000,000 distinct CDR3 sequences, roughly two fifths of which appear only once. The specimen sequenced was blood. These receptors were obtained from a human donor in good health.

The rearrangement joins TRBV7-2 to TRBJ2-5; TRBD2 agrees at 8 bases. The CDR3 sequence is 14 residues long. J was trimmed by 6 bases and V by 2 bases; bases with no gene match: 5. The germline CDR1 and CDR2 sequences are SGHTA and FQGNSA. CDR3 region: CASSLSGLEKTQYF. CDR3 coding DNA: TGTGCCAGCAGCTTATCGGGACTAGAGAAGACCCAGTACTTC.

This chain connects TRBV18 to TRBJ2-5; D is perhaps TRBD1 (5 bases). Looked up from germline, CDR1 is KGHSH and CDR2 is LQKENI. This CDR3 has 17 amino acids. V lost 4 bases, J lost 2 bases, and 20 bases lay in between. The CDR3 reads CASSLLGATAQQETQYF. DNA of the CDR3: TGTGCCAGCTCACTCTTAGGTGCGACAGCGCAACAAGAGACCCAGTACTTC.

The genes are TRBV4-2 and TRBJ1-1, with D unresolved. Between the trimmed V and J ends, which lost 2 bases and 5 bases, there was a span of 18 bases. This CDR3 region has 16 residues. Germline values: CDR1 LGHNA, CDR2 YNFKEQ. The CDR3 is CASSQPYGRGGTEAFF. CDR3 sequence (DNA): TGTGCCAGCAGCCAACCCTACGGCCGGGGTGGTACTGAAGCTTTCTTT.

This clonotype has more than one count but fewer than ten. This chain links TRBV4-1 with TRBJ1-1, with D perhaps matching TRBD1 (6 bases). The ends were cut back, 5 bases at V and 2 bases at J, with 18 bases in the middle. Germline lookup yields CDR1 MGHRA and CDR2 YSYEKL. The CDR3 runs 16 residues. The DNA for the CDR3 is TGCGCCAGCAGCGACGTTCGACAGGCGCCTAACACTGAAGCTTTCTTT. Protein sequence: CASSDVRQAPNTEAFF.

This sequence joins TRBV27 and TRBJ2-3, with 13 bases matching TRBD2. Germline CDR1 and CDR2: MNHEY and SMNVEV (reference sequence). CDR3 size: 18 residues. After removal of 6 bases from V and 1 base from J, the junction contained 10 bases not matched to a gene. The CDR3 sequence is CASRRLGLAGAGTDTQYF. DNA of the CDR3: TGTGCCAGCAGACGCCTAGGACTAGCGGGGGCAGGCACAGATACGCAGTATTTT.

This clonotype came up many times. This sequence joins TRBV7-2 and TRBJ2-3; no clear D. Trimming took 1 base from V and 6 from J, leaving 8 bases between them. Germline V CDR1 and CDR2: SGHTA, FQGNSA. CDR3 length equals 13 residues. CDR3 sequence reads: CASSLVIRDTQYF. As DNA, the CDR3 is TGTGCCAGCAGCTTAGTTATCCGGGATACGCAGTATTTT.

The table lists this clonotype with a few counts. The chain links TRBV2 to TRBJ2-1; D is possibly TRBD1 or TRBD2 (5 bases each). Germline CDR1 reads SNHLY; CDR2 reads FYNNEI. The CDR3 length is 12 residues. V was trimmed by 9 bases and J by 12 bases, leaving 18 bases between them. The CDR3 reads CARSGTPLLQFF. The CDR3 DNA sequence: TGTGCCAGATCCGGGACCCCACTCTTGCAGTTCTTC.

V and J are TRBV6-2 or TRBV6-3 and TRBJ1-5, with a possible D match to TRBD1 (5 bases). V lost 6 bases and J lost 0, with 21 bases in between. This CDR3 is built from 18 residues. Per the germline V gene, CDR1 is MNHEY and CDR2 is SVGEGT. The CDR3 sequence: CASSYHLGEGYSNQPQHF. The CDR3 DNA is TGTGCCAGCAGCTATCATCTGGGGGAGGGCTATAGCAATCAGCCCCAGCATTTT.

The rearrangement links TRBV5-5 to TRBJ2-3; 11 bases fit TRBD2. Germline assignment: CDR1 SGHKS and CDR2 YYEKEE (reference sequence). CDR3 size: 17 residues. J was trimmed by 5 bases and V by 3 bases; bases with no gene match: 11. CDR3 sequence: CASSSTPSGGRGDTQYF. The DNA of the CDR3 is TGTGCCAGCAGCTCGACCCCTAGCGGGGGGAGGGGAGATACGCAGTATTTT.